A selection of T cell receptor beta chains follows, all from one sample in a study of blood T cells in healthy people across ages. TCRdb passed the 5' RACE reads through MiXCR, listing each CDR3 protein once. The table records fewer than 1.5 million distinct CDR3 sequences, around 42% of them present only once. What was sequenced was blood. The receptors stem from a woman younger than 35 in good health. The CDR3 runs from the conserved cysteine through the conserved F or W. Fields, in order: clone size, V gene, J gene, D gene, CDR3 protein, CDR3 DNA. D genes are given only for firm matches. Clone size appears in some rows only: once, few, many, or a class for an expanded clone.

size: -; V: TRBV5-1; J: TRBJ2-1; D: TRBD1; CDR3: CASQFRTGAYSYNEQFF; DNA: TGCGCCAGCCAATTTAGGACAGGGGCCTACTCCTACAATGAGCAGTTCTTC
size: -; V: TRBV28; J: TRBJ2-1; D: TRBD2; CDR3: CASSGLAGVPYNEQFF; DNA: TGTGCCAGCAGTGGACTAGCGGGAGTCCCCTACAATGAGCAGTTCTTC
size: -; V: TRBV7-2; J: TRBJ1-1; D: TRBD1; CDR3: CASSYRGRGTEAFF; DNA: TGTGCCAGCAGCTACAGGGGGCGCGGCACTGAAGCTTTCTTT
size: -; V: TRBV3-1; J: TRBJ1-2; D: -; CDR3: CASSQDVGARYGYTF; DNA: TGTGCCAGCAGCCAAGACGTGGGGGCGCGGTATGGCTACACCTTC
size: -; V: TRBV6-1; J: TRBJ2-5; D: TRBD2; CDR3: CASRVTGTRQETQYF; DNA: TGTGCCAGCAGGGTCACCGGGACTAGACAAGAGACCCAGTACTTC
size: -; V: TRBV28; J: TRBJ2-7; D: TRBD2; CDR3: CASGPSSGGSLYEQYF; DNA: TGTGCCAGCGGCCCCTCTAGCGGGGGGTCCCTTTACGAGCAGTACTTC
size: -; V: TRBV7-3; J: TRBJ2-3; D: TRBD2; CDR3: CASSPGIAGVPQYF; DNA: TGTGCCAGCAGCCCGGGAATAGCGGGGGTCCCCCAGTATTTT
size: few; V: TRBV6-6; J: TRBJ2-1; D: -; CDR3: CASSYRYGNNEQFF; DNA: TGTGCCAGCAGTTACCGATACGGGAACAATGAGCAGTTCTTC
size: -; V: TRBV6-4; J: TRBJ2-3; D: TRBD2; CDR3: CASSDQASGGEVRTQYF; DNA: TGTGCCAGCAGTGACCAGGCTAGCGGGGGGGAGGTTCGGACGCAGTATTTT
size: few; V: TRBV5-1; J: TRBJ2-7; D: TRBD2; CDR3: CASSLVGGSISYNEQYF; DNA: TGCGCCAGCAGCTTGGTTGGCGGGAGCATCTCCTACAATGAGCAGTACTTC
size: few; V: TRBV5-1; J: TRBJ1-5; D: TRBD1; CDR3: CASSYGTDLWPQHF; DNA: TGCGCCAGCAGCTATGGGACAGATCTATGGCCCCAGCATTTT
size: -; V: TRBV6-5; J: TRBJ1-2; D: -; CDR3: CASSYHSDRDYGYTF; DNA: TGTGCCAGCAGTTACCATTCGGACAGAGATTATGGCTACACCTTC
size: few; V: TRBV15; J: TRBJ2-1; D: -; CDR3: CATSKGNNNEQFF; DNA: TGTGCCACCAGCAAAGGGAACAACAATGAGCAGTTCTTC
size: -; V: TRBV5-4; J: TRBJ2-5; D: TRBD2; CDR3: CASSQGLAGGVQETQYF; DNA: TGTGCCAGCAGCCAAGGACTAGCGGGGGGAGTTCAAGAGACCCAGTACTTC
size: few; V: TRBV5-1; J: TRBJ2-7; D: -; CDR3: CASSDWTAESRRYEQYF; DNA: TGCGCCAGCAGTGATTGGACGGCGGAATCACGCCGCTACGAGCAGTACTTC
size: -; V: TRBV13; J: TRBJ2-7; D: TRBD1; CDR3: CVSSSHRDRGSYEQYF; DNA: TGTGTCAGCAGCTCACACCGGGACAGAGGCTCCTACGAGCAGTACTTC
size: -; V: TRBV6-6; J: TRBJ1-1; D: -; CDR3: CATARAENTEAFF; DNA: TGTGCCACAGCCCGGGCAGAGAACACTGAAGCTTTCTTT
size: few; V: TRBV10-1; J: TRBJ2-7; D: -; CDR3: CASSDISEQYF; DNA: TGCGCCAGCAGTGATATCTCGGAGCAGTACTTC
size: -; V: TRBV6-5; J: TRBJ2-1; D: TRBD2; CDR3: CASSHTSGSVWEQFF; DNA: TGTGCCAGCAGTCACACTAGCGGGAGCGTGTGGGAGCAGTTCTTC
size: few; V: TRBV6-1; J: TRBJ1-4; D: TRBD1; CDR3: CASSAGTGGSQNNEKLFF; DNA: TGTGCCAGCAGTGCCGGGACAGGGGGCTCTCAAAATAATGAAAAACTGTTTTTT
size: few; V: TRBV7-9; J: TRBJ2-7; D: -; CDR3: CASSLLGSYNEQYF; DNA: TGTGCCAGCAGCTTATTGGGCAGCTACAATGAGCAGTACTTC
size: -; V: TRBV4-1; J: TRBJ2-7; D: -; CDR3: CSSSQATGSDEQYF; DNA: TGCTCCAGCAGCCAAGCTACAGGGTCGGACGAGCAGTACTTC
size: -; V: TRBV11-2; J: TRBJ2-3; D: -; CDR3: CASSSQGHTTDTQYF; DNA: TGTGCCAGCAGCTCCCAAGGGCACACCACAGATACGCAGTATTTT